The TCR beta chain described here comes from a study of T cell clonality in common variable immunodeficiency. V was trimmed by 5 bases and J by 5 bases, leaving 14 bases between them. From germline, CDR1 is KGHSH and CDR2 LQKENI. The CDR3 length is 14 residues. The repertoire was sequenced with immunoSEQ multiplex PCR; TCRdb's copy has only in-frame clones and lacks some. The data show 30,000 to 35,000 clones, with none appearing a single time. Patients and controls were mostly of Caucasian heritage. Study-wide results and caveats: Compared with healthy controls, CVID subjects showed increased TCRbeta clonality, mostly in about a third. Common variable immunodeficiency TCR beta sequences reportedly had fewer deletions and N-nucleotide insertions.

The sample holds many counts of this clone. Its antigen is undetermined. The CDR3 end lies 3 residues beyond the end of the read and is filled in from the germline J gene. The TCR was taken from a human donor with common variable immunodeficiency. The rearrangement uses TRBV18 and TRBJ2-3, with D tentatively TRBD1 or TRBD2 (6 bases each). Sequencing was carried out using peripheral blood mononuclear cells. The CDR3: CASSDDRREDTQYF. The part of the CDR3 DNA that was read is TGTGCCAGCTCAGACGACAGGAGGGAAGATACG.